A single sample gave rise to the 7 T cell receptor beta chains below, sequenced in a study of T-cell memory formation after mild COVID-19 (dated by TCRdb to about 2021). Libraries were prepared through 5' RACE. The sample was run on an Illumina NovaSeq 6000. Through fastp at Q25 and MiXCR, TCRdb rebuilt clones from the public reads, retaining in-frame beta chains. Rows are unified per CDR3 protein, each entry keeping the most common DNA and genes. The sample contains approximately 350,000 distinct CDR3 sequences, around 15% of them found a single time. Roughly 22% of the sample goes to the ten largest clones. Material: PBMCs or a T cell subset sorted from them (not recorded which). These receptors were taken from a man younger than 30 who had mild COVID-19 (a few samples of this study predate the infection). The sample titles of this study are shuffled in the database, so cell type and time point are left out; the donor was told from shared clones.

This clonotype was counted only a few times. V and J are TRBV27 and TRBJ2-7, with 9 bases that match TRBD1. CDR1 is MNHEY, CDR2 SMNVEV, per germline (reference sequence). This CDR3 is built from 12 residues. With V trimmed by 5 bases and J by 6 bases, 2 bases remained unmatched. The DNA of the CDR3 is TGTGCCAGCAGTGCGACAGGGGGCGAGCAGTACTTC. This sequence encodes CASSATGGEQYF.

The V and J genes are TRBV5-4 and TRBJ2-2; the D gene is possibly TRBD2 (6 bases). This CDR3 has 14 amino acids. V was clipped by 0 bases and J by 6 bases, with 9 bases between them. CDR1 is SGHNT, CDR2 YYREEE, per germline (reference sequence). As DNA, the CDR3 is TGTGCCAGCAGCTTGGCCACTAGCCCCGGGGAGCTGTTTTTT. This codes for CASSLATSPGELFF.

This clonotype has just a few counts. CDR3 region: CASRTGDTEAFF. CDR3 bases: TGTGCCAGCAGGACCGGGGATACTGAAGCTTTCTTT. This rearrangement joins TRBV27 to TRBJ1-1; no firm D call. Per the germline V gene, CDR1 is MNHEY and CDR2 is SMNVEV (reference sequence). This CDR3 spans 12 amino acids. Trimming took 6 bases from V and 5 from J, leaving 10 bases between them.

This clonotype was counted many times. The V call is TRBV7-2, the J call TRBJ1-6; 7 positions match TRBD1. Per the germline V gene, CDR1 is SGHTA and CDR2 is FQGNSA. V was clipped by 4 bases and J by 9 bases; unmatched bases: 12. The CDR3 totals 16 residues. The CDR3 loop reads CASSSSPGAGGSPLHF. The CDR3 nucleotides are TGTGCCAGCAGCTCCTCGCCGGGGGCAGGGGGTTCACCCCTCCACTTT.

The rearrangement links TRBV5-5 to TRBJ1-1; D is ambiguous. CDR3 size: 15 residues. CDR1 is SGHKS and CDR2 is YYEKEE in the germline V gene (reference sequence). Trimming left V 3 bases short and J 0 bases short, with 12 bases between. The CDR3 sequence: CASSWSARLNTEAFF. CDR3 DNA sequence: TGTGCCAGCAGCTGGAGTGCGAGACTGAACACTGAAGCTTTCTTT.

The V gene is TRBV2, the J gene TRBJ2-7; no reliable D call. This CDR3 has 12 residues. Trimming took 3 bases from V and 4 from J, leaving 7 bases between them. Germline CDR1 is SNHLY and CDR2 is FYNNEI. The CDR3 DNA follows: TGTGCCAGCAGTGAGCGAGGTTACGAGCAGTACGTC. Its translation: CASSERGYEQYV.

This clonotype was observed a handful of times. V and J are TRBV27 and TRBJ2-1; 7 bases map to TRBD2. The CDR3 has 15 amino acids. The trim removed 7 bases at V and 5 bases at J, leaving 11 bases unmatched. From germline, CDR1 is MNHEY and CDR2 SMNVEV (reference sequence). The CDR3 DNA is TGTGCCAGCAAGTACTCTTGGGGGGGTGACAATGAGCAGTTCTTC. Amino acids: CASKYSWGGDNEQFF.